The rows below give T cell receptor beta chains drawn from one sample of a study of response to subunit inactivated influenza vaccine. TCRdb redid the calling of the RT-PCR reads with MiXCR, one entry per CDR3 protein. The table lists about 240,000 distinct CDR3 sequences, approximately 12% of them singletons. The specimen was non-naive T cells sorted from PBMCs, collected about 14 days before vaccination. These receptors were taken from a man aged 45-65 years who received an inactivated influenza vaccine. The CDR3 runs from the conserved cysteine through the conserved F or W. The D gene is left open where the match is weak. Clone size is shown for a subset of rows, as once, few, many or a class of expanded clone.

CDR3 DNA,CDR3 protein,J gene,D gene,clone size,V gene
TGTGCCAGCAAGAAGCGGGGGGAGGTCGGGGAGCTGTTTTTT,CASKKRGEVGELFF,TRBJ2-2,TRBD2,few,TRBV6-1
TGTGCCACCAGTGACATCGGGACAGGGGTTGGGGATACGCAGTATTTT,CATSDIGTGVGDTQYF,TRBJ2-3,TRBD1,few,TRBV24-1
TGTGCCAGCAGCTGGGCGGGGAATGAGCAGTTCTTC,CASSWAGNEQFF,TRBJ2-1,-,few,TRBV11-2
TGTGCCAGCAGCTGGACAGGGATCCAGTACTTC,CASSWTGIQYF,TRBJ2-5,TRBD1,few,TRBV6-5
TGTGCCAGCAGTTACTCAAAGGGGGGATACAATGAGCAGTTCTTC,CASSYSKGGYNEQFF,TRBJ2-1,-,few,TRBV6-5
TGTGCCAGCAGGGAGGGGACAGGGAGAACCGGGGAGCTGTTTTTT,CASREGTGRTGELFF,TRBJ2-2,TRBD1,many,TRBV28
TGCAGCGTTGTCGTACTAGCGGGATCGGCCGAGCAGTACTTC,CSVVVLAGSAEQYF,TRBJ2-7,TRBD2,many,TRBV29-1
TGTGCCAGCAGTTTTTGGGGACTAGCGGGATCGGGTGAGCAGTTCTTC,CASSFWGLAGSGEQFF,TRBJ2-1,TRBD2,few,TRBV12-3/TRBV12-4
TGTGCCAGCAGCTTGGCGGACTCTGGAAACACCATATATTTT,CASSLADSGNTIYF,TRBJ1-3,-,many,TRBV5-6
TGCGCCAGCAGCTCCAATCTGGAGAATGAGCAGTTCTTC,CASSSNLENEQFF,TRBJ2-1,-,-,TRBV5-1
TGTGCCAGCAGCTTGGACGGGGGTACGAATTCACCCCTCCACTTT,CASSLDGGTNSPLHF,TRBJ1-6,-,few,TRBV5-8
TGCAGTGCTAGAGGCCTAGTAGCCTACGAGCAGTACTTC,CSARGLVAYEQYF,TRBJ2-7,-,few,TRBV20-1
TGTGCCAGCAGCCCAAGTAAGGCGGATACGCAGTATTTT,CASSPSKADTQYF,TRBJ2-3,-,-,TRBV7-2
TGTGCCAGCAGCCCAGGACTAGCTGGGGACATTCAGTACTTC,CASSPGLAGDIQYF,TRBJ2-4,TRBD2,few,TRBV7-2
TGCGTCAGCAGCTTGGGACAAGCGACAACCGGGGAGCTGTTTTTT,CVSSLGQATTGELFF,TRBJ2-2,-,-,TRBV5-1
TGCGCCAGCAGCCAAGCCTCTGGGGTAGCGGGAGAAGAGACCCAGTACTTC,CASSQASGVAGEETQYF,TRBJ2-5,TRBD2,-,TRBV4-1
TGTGCCACCAGTGAAGCCGGGACAGGGGGTGTCTCTGGGGCCAACGTCCTGACTTTC,CATSEAGTGGVSGANVLTF,TRBJ2-6,TRBD1,many,TRBV24-1
TGTGCCAGCAGTTTAGTGTGGCAGGGGGGCAAGAGCTCTGGGGCCAACGTCCTGACTTTC,CASSLVWQGGKSSGANVLTF,TRBJ2-6,-,-,TRBV12-3/TRBV12-4
TGTGCCAGCAAACAAGGGGGCGCTCATGGCTACACCTTC,CASKQGGAHGYTF,TRBJ1-2,TRBD1,-,TRBV27
TGTGCCAGCAGCTTAACAGCCTCCGTCGAGACCCAGTACTTC,CASSLTASVETQYF,TRBJ2-5,-,-,TRBV7-9
TGTGCCAGTAGACGGGAGGTCACAGATACGCAGTATTTT,CASRREVTDTQYF,TRBJ2-3,TRBD2,few,TRBV19
TGCAGTGCAAGCGGGGTAGCGGGAGGAAGGAATGAGCAGTTCTTC,CSASGVAGGRNEQFF,TRBJ2-1,TRBD2,many,TRBV20-1
TGTGCCAGCAGCTCACCACGGGACTCCCAACGGAACGAGCAGTACTTC,CASSSPRDSQRNEQYF,TRBJ2-7,-,-,TRBV28
TGTGCATACAGGGAAAGAGATACGCAGTATTTT,CAYRERDTQYF,TRBJ2-3,-,few,TRBV7-9
TGTGCCAGCAGCATCCGGGACTGGAACAATGAGCAGTTCTTC,CASSIRDWNNEQFF,TRBJ2-1,-,-,TRBV5-5
TGTGCCAGCAGTTACTCGGTGGGACTCTACGAGCAGTACTTC,CASSYSVGLYEQYF,TRBJ2-7,-,-,TRBV6-5
TGTGCCAGCAGCGTAGGGCTAGGGGGAATTAACACCGGGGAGCTGTTTTTT,CASSVGLGGINTGELFF,TRBJ2-2,-,-,TRBV9
TGCAGCGTACCCCTCGGCGGAAGCTCCTACAATGAGCAGTTCTTC,CSVPLGGSSYNEQFF,TRBJ2-1,-,few,TRBV29-1
TGTGCCATCAGCCCCGGACTAGCGGGGGACCCGGGGAAAGAGACCCAGTACTTC,CAISPGLAGDPGKETQYF,TRBJ2-5,TRBD2,-,TRBV10-3